The 28 T cell receptor beta chains presented below share a single source sample, sequenced in a study of post-analysis software for immune sequencing data. Study outcomes and limitations: With TRBV5-6, TRBV5-1 and TRBV20-1 included, 5 or 6 TRBV segments were more frequent in patients than in controls.

These receptors lack a known antigen. Unique molecular identifiers featured in each of the TCR beta cDNA libraries. TCRdb ran MiXCR on the PCR reads and lists one entry per CDR3 protein. The data contain around 260,000 distinct CDR3 sequences, 35% to 40% of them singletons. The sequenced material came from blood. The receptors were gathered from a girl aged 5-17 years with multiple sclerosis.

With regard to this clonotype: A much larger clone is a single base away; this may be a read error. The rearrangement joins TRBV12-3 or TRBV12-4 to TRBJ2-5; D may be TRBD1 (6 bases). This CDR3 is 14 amino acids long. The chain's CDR3 is CASSPLGAQGTQYF. As DNA, the CDR3 is TGTGCCAGCAGTCCCCTGGGGGCTCAAGGGACCCAGTACTTC.

This clonotype was recorded at least ten times. The gene calls are TRBV3-1 and TRBJ1-1; no reliable D call. This CDR3 contains 14 residues. The germline V and J ends were trimmed by 8 bases and 5 bases, with 18 bases remaining between them. The germline gives CDR1 LGHDT, CDR2 YNNKEL (reference sequence). CDR3 in amino acids: CASRKGPFETEAFF. The CDR3 DNA follows: TGTGCCAGCCGAAAAGGCCCTTTTGAGACTGAAGCTTTCTTT. Using reference TRBV3-1 and TRBJ1-1 for the parts outside the CDR3, the full variable domain is DTAVSQTPKYLVTQMGNDKSIKCEQNLGHDTMYWYKQDSKKFLKIMFSYNNKELIINETVPNRFSPKSPDKAHLNLHINSLELGDSAVYFCASRKGPFETEAFFGQGTRLTVV.

This clonotype was recorded at least ten times. The J gene is TRBJ2-1, the V gene TRBV7-2; 7 positions agree with TRBD2. This CDR3 has 15 amino acids. Per the germline V gene, CDR1 is SGHTA and CDR2 is FQGNSA. Trimming at V came to 3 bases and at J to 0 bases, leaving 2 bases not matched to a gene. This CDR3 reads CASSLTSLSYNEQFF. In nucleotides, the CDR3 is TGTGCCAGCAGCTTGACTAGCCTCTCCTACAATGAGCAGTTCTTC.

This clonotype was recorded many times. The V call is TRBV12-3 or TRBV12-4, the J call TRBJ2-5; 14 bases are shared with TRBD2. The CDR3 is made up of 15 amino acids. The V segment lost 5 bases and the J segment 5 bases; nucleotides outside the gene matches: 4. CDR3 DNA: TGTGCCAGCAGTCCGACTAGCGGGAGGGCGGAGACCCAGTACTTC. It codes for CASSPTSGRAETQYF.

Concerning this clonotype itself: This clone may be a read error of a much larger clone one base away. The chain combines TRBV7-2 with TRBJ2-1; 8 bases agree with TRBD2. The DNA end favors TRBJ2-7, so the J call may be wrong. CDR3 size: 14 residues. CDR1 is SGHTA, CDR2 FQGNSA, per germline. Here the CDR3 DNA reads TGTGCCGCCTCTGGCGGGAGGACGTACAATGAGCAGTACTTC. This codes for CAASGGRTYNEQYF.

This chain uses TRBV7-8 with TRBJ1-4, with 7 bases lining up with TRBD1. The CDR3 extends over 17 amino acids. Germline V gives CDR1 SGHVS, CDR2 FQNEAQ. The junction had 12 bases not matched to a gene; V was cut back by 5 bases and J by 3 bases. The DNA for the CDR3 is TGTGCCAGCAGCCCGTGGCCCCGGGACAGTCCTAATGAAAAACTGTTTTTT. This encodes CASSPWPRDSPNEKLFF.

At least ten counts were recorded for this clonotype. The chain employs TRBV20-1 and TRBJ1-2, with a tentative D call TRBD1 (5 bases). Trimming shortened V by 3 bases and J by 2 bases, and 19 bases separated the two germline ends. This CDR3 spans 16 amino acids. In germline, CDR1 is DFQATT, CDR2 SNEGSKA (reference sequence). The CDR3, as DNA: TGCAGTGCTAGCTTGGCAGGGACGAGTTCGAACTATGGCTACACCTTC. Translated, it gives CSASLAGTSSNYGYTF.

CDR3: CASSLSGTSGGRNEQFF. The DNA of the CDR3 is TGTGCCAGCAGTCTCTCCGGGACTAGCGGGGGGCGCAATGAGCAGTTCTTC. The chain carries TRBV28 and TRBJ2-1; 15 bases line up with TRBD2. Germline trimming cut 5 bases from V and 6 bases from J; bases unmatched to any gene: 8. CDR1 is MDHEN, CDR2 SYDVKM, per germline. This CDR3 has 17 amino acids.

This clonotype was found many times. The chain uses TRBV7-2 and TRBJ2-1; the match to TRBD2 covers 8 bases. The J segment lost 5 bases and the V segment lost 2 bases, leaving 8 bases of the junction unmatched. The CDR3 spans 16 residues. Germline V lookup: CDR1 SGHTA, CDR2 FQGNSA. The CDR3 bases are TGTGCCAGCAGCTTATCAGCGGGAGCCTTAAACAATGAGCAGTTCTTC. As protein: CASSLSAGALNNEQFF.

V gene TRBV12-3 or TRBV12-4 combines with J gene TRBJ1-1; perhaps TRBD1 as D (6 bases). V was clipped by 8 bases and J by 6 bases, with 13 bases between them. The CDR3 totals 12 residues. CDR3 residues: CASSQGFAEAFF. DNA of the CDR3: TGTGCCAGCTCACAGGGTTTCGCTGAAGCTTTCTTT.

This clonotype showed up just a few times. The rearrangement links TRBV7-9 to TRBJ2-7; 13 bases map to TRBD2. Trimming removed 5 bases from V and 4 bases from J; junction bases left unmatched: 2. The V gene's germline CDR1 is SEHNR and CDR2 FQNEAQ (reference sequence). CDR3 length: 14 residues. CDR3: CASSRTSGSYEQYF. Here the CDR3 DNA reads TGTGCCAGCAGCCGGACTAGCGGGAGTTACGAGCAGTACTTC.

The CDR3 region is CASSLAGAENEQFF. The CDR3 region has the DNA TGTGCCAGCAGTTTGGCGGGAGCGGAGAATGAGCAGTTCTTC. The chain carries TRBV27 and TRBJ2-1; 7 bases map to TRBD2. Trimming took 3 bases from V and 7 from J; bases not matched to a gene: 6. This CDR3 has 14 amino acids. Germline V gene sequence: CDR1 MNHEY, CDR2 SMNVEV (reference sequence).

This clonotype was seen a few times. The chain is built from TRBV12-5 and TRBJ2-2, with D perhaps TRBD1 or TRBD2 (5 bases each). With 7 bases removed from V and 4 bases from J, the gap between germline ends came to 25 bases. CDR3 size: 18 residues. CDR1 is LGHNT and CDR2 is FRNRAP in the germline V gene. DNA of the CDR3: TGTGCTAGTGCCATTAAACCGGGACCACAACTCCTCACCGGGGAGCTGTTTTTT. Its protein is CASAIKPGPQLLTGELFF.

Notes on this clonotype: This may be a read error: a much more frequent sequence differs by one nucleotide. This chain joins TRBV20-1 and TRBJ2-3, with a weak D call TRBD1 (6 bases). The CDR3 spans 16 residues. Per germline, CDR1 DFQATT and CDR2 SNEGSKA (reference sequence). Trimming took 3 bases from V and 5 from J, leaving 21 bases between them. The CDR3 bases are TGCAGTGCTAGCGTGCCAGAACAGGGATTCGTAGATACGCAGTATTTT. It specifies CSASVPEQGFVDTQYF.

About this clonotype: A much larger clone is a single base away; this may be a read error. Written as DNA, the CDR3 is TGCAGTGCTACCAGGACTAGCGGGACGGGTGAGCAGTTCTTC. Its translation is CSATRTSGTGEQFF. The J gene is TRBJ2-1, the V gene TRBV20-1; 12 bases map to TRBD2. The trim removed 4 bases at V and 9 bases at J, leaving 7 bases unmatched. There are 14 residues in the CDR3. The germline CDR1 and CDR2 sequences are DFQATT and SNEGSKA (reference sequence).

The sample holds a few counts of this clonotype. The V gene is TRBV5-1, the J gene TRBJ2-7, with TRBD2 matching 13 bases. The junction had 10 bases not matched to a gene; V was cut back by 0 bases and J by 7 bases. CDR1 SGHRS and CDR2 YFSETQ come from the germline V gene. The CDR3 has 17 amino acids. The CDR3 reads CASSLGLAGGSYNEQYF. CDR3 DNA: TGCGCCAGCAGCTTGGGACTAGCGGGGGGATCCTACAATGAGCAGTACTTC.

The V call is TRBV20-1, the J call TRBJ2-3; no definite D call. V was pared by 2 bases and J by 3 bases, with 9 bases between. The CDR3 is 13 amino acids. Germline-derived CDR1 and CDR2 are DFQATT and SNEGSKA (reference sequence). The CDR3 reads CSARWAVTDTQYF. CDR3 nucleotide sequence: TGCAGTGCTAGATGGGCGGTGACAGATACGCAGTATTTT.

The V call is TRBV20-1, the J call TRBJ2-5, with D perhaps matching TRBD1 or TRBD2 (5 bases each). The end of the DNA fits TRBJ2-7 better, so the J call may be wrong. This CDR3 is 14 amino acids long. In germline, CDR1 is DFQATT, CDR2 SNEGSKA (reference sequence). CDR3 sequence: CSARDVVTRGEQYF. The CDR3 nucleotides are TGCAGTGCTAGAGATGTCGTAACGAGGGGCGAGCAGTACTTC.

Details on this clonotype: The junction does not match germline at one end; this may be a read error. V gene TRBV20-1 combines with J gene TRBJ2-2; D perhaps matches TRBD2 (5 bases). The CDR3 spans 14 residues. Germline V lookup: CDR1 DFQATT, CDR2 SNEGSKA (reference sequence). CDR3: CSATAPLGTGERFF. For the CDR3, the DNA is TGCAGTGCCACCGCCCCCTTGGGCACCGGGGAGCGGTTTTTT.

The V and J genes are TRBV20-1 and TRBJ2-7, with TRBD1 identical over 8 bases. Looked up from germline, CDR1 is DFQATT and CDR2 is SNEGSKA (reference sequence). This CDR3 region has 12 residues. CDR3 coding DNA: TGCAGGAAGGACAGGGCCTCCTACGAGCAGTACTTC. Translating it yields CRKDRASYEQYF.

This clonotype was picked up many times. The rearrangement joins TRBV7-8 to TRBJ2-1, with D uncertain. The germline V and J ends were trimmed by 3 bases and 4 bases, with 7 bases remaining between them. Germline V gene data show CDR1 as SGHVS and CDR2 as FQNEAQ. There are 13 residues in the CDR3. CDR3 DNA: TGTGCCAGCAGCTTCTCGCAGTACAATGAGCAGTTCTTC. This encodes CASSFSQYNEQFF.

The chain employs TRBV20-1 and TRBJ2-3, with 9 bases fitting TRBD2. Germline V gives CDR1 DFQATT, CDR2 SNEGSKA (reference sequence). The CDR3 has 15 amino acids. Losses at the gene ends were 0 bases for V and 4 bases for J; bases not matched to a gene: 5. DNA of the CDR3: TGCAGTGCTAGAGATGAGACTAGCGGATCAGATACGCAGTATTTT. Translation gives CSARDETSGSDTQYF.

Notes on this clonotype: This may be a read error, as it is one base from a much larger clone. The chain employs TRBV29-1 and TRBJ1-5; D unresolved. Germline lookup yields CDR1 SQVTM and CDR2 ANQGSEA. The CDR3 extends over 13 amino acids. CDR3 DNA sequence: TGCAGCGTTAACAGTGGTCCCAATCAGCCCCGGCATTTT. Translation gives CSVNSGPNQPRHF.

Concerning this clonotype itself: This clone may be a read error of a much larger clone one base away. This sequence joins TRBV11-2 and TRBJ2-5, with 8 bases identical to TRBD2. CDR1 and CDR2 (germline): SGHAT, FQNNGV. The CDR3 sequence is 15 residues long. The ends lost 3 bases at V and 11 bases at J; junction bases unmatched: 14. The DNA of the CDR3 is TGTGCCAGCAGCTTCCCAGCGGGAGTGAGGTATGAGCAGTACTTC. It specifies CASSFPAGVRYEQYF.

There are a few counts of this clonotype. The chain carries TRBV29-1 and TRBJ2-5; D uncertain. V lost 5 bases, J lost 1 base, and 8 bases lay in between. The CDR3 totals 12 residues. The germline V gene encodes CDR1 SQVTM and CDR2 ANQGSEA. CDR3 bases: TGCAGCGTTACGATTACCCAAGAGACCCAGTACTTC. Its translation: CSVTITQETQYF.

Note on this clonotype: A much bigger clone sits one base away, suggesting this may be a read error. This chain uses TRBV5-1 with TRBJ1-2, with D maybe TRBD1 (5 bases). Germline V lookup: CDR1 SGHRS, CDR2 YFSETQ. The CDR3 consists of 15 residues. Trimming shortened V by 0 bases and J by 4 bases, and 13 bases separated the two germline ends. CDR3 nucleotide sequence: TGCGCCAGCAGCTTGGACGGGGGAGTAGGCTATGGCTACACCTTC. Amino acid sequence: CASSLDGGVGYGYTF.

The chain is built from TRBV10-3 and TRBJ2-7, with D possibly matching TRBD1 (6 bases). The CDR3 is made up of 14 amino acids. The germline V gene has CDR1 ENHRY and CDR2 SYGVKD. Deletions cut 2 bases from V and 1 base from J, with 9 bases between. CDR3 DNA: TGTGCCATCAGTGAGGGACAGAAATCCTACGAGCAGTACTTC. It codes for CAISEGQKSYEQYF.

This clonotype was counted between two and nine times. This rearrangement joins TRBV7-6 to TRBJ2-3; 9 nucleotides line up with TRBD2. V was pared by 7 bases and J by 1 base, with 12 bases of the junction left unmatched. The CDR3 sequence is 17 residues long. Germline values: CDR1 SGHVS, CDR2 FNYEAQ. The CDR3 here is CASNEKAPSGGTDTQYF. CDR3 nucleotide sequence: TGTGCCAGCAACGAGAAGGCTCCTAGCGGGGGCACAGATACGCAGTATTTT.